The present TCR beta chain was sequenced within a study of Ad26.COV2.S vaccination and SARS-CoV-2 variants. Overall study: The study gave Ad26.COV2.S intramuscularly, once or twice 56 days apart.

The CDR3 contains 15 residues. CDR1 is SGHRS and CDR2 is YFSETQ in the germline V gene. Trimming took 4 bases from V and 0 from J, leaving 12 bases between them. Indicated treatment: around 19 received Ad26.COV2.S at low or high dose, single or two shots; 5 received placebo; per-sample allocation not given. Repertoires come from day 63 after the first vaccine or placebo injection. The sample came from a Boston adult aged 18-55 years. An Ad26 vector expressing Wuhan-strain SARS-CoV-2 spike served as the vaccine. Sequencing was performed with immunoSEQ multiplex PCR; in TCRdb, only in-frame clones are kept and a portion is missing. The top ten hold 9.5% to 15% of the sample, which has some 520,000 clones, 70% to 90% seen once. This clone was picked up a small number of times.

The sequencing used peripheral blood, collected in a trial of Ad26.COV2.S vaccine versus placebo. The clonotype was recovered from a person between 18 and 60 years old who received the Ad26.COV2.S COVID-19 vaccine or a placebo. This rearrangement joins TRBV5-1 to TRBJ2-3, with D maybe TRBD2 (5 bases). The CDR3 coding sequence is TGCGCCAGCAGCGGGATGACGGGAAGCACAGATACGCAGTATTTT. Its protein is CASSGMTGSTDTQYF.